The TCR beta chain under discussion was sequenced for a study of tumor-infiltrating lymphocytes in primary liver carcinoma. Study as a whole: Spanning 4.2 to 10 cm, the tumors were T1-T3 N0M0. The study obtained roughly 3.65 to 7.5 million productive TCRbeta reads per sample, similar across tissue types. Study observations and caveats: There was no comparison of CD4+ and CD8+ repertoires, as samples were bulk unsorted.

Trimming cost V 5 bases and J 5 bases; bases outside gene matches: 6. This CDR3 is 14 amino acids long. Germline assignment: CDR1 MDHEN and CDR2 SYDVKM. About this clonotype: Its target is unknown.

Both blood RNA, taken from unsorted whole blood, and germline DNA were extracted. Starting from around 500 ng of total RNA, TCR beta cDNA was produced with a primer in the constant region. Three nested multiplex PCR rounds of slightly modified ARM-PCR generated TCR beta libraries. Two initial PCR rounds of ten to eleven cycles each paired TRBV1-TRBV30 forward primers with a C-beta reverse primer. Via MiXCR, TCRdb re-called the multiplex PCR reads, giving one row per CDR3 protein. Here the sample spans under 200,000 distinct CDR3 sequences, around 60% being singletons. The sequenced sample was peripheral blood. The receptor's source is a woman aged 60-70 years with primary liver carcinoma and hepatitis B virus infection. V usage is TRBV28 and J usage is TRBJ1-2; 9 nucleotides match TRBD1. The CDR3 DNA reads TGTGCCAGCAGTGGGGGGACAGGGCGGTATGGCTACACCTTC. Translating gives CASSGGTGRYGYTF.